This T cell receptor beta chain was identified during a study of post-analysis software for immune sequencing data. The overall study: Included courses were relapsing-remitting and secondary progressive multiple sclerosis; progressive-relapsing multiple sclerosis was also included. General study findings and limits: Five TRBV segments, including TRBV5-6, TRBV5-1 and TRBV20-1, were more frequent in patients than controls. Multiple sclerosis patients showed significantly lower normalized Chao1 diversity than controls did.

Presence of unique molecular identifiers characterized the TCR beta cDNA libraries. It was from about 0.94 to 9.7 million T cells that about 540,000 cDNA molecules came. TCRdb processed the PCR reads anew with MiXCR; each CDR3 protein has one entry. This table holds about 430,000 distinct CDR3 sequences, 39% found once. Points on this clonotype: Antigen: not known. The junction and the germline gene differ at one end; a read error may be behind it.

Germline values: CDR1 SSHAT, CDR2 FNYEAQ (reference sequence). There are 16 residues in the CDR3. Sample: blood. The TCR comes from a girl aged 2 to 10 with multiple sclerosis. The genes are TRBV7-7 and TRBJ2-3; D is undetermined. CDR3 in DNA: TGTGCTAGCAGCCCGGGCTATGCAGCTAGCACAGATACGCAGTATTTT. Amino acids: CASSPGYAASTDTQYF.